These T cell receptor beta chains were read from a single sample in a study of cytomegalovirus exposure and HLA in healthy donors. Method: immunoSEQ multiplex PCR; TCRdb's copy keeps in-frame clones and lacks some. Of 120,000 to 150,000 clones in the sample, roughly 80% were seen once. The sample taken for sequencing was PBMCs. The receptors were sampled from a woman in her 30s in good health and CMV-seronegative. Both conserved end residues are part of each CDR3. The order of the fields is CDR3 length, D gene, V gene, CDR3 protein. A D gene is named only where the DNA matches it firmly.

>15|.|TRBV6-5
CASSPAVGLYNEQFF
>19|TRBD1|TRBV5-1
CASSEYKPRPGQAVYEQYF
>15|TRBD2|TRBV9
CASSVVASGTYEQFF
>15|.|TRBV13
CASSWTASMRHEAFF
>15|.|TRBV9
CASSGGRATNEKLFF
>13|.|TRBV6-5
CASSEYGGRAQHF
>20|TRBD2|TRBV5-1
CASSLAAGLALNPNTGELFF
>17|.|TRBV30
CAWSSWGGTSYNSPLHF
>16|.|TRBV7-7
CASSFRFGQGFNEQFF
>16|TRBD1|TRBV7-3
CASSLGWGQNTDTQYF
>14|.|TRBV19
CASSITGWNTEAFF
>14|.|TRBV11-2
CASSLGNRAEKLFF
>15|TRBD2|TRBV27
CASSLAGRVTDTQYF
>14|TRBD2|TRBV28
CASSLGLAGNEQFF
>13|.|TRBV27
CASSTGSTDTQYF
>12|.|TRBV27
CASSFSTGELFF
>12|.|TRBV11-2
CASSLDLDEQFF
>16|TRBD1|TRBV5-1
CASSQNAGQGQDTQYF
>13|.|TRBV6-5
CASSYQGITEAFF
>15|.|TRBV18
CASSPPGGSNQPQHF
>13|TRBD2|TRBV12-5
CASALAERDTQYF
>14|.|TRBV18
CASSSGQENTEAFF
>15|.|TRBV29-1
CSVDHRGGQNTEAFF
>15|TRBD1|TRBV18
CASSPDRGDTGELFF
>14|.|TRBV10-3
CAISEGQEPYEQYF
>14|.|TRBV5-4
CASSFPGMDTEAFF
>15|TRBD1|TRBV9
CASTRPGQGAAEAFF
>13|.|TRBV28
CASSFRGSYGYTF
>15|TRBD2|TRBV7-8
CASSAREGSHNEQFF